This record looks at one TCR beta chain sequence and its context. These data are taken from a study of blood T cell repertoires in COVID-19. Overall study: COVID-19 samples, acute and convalescent, were from the United States, Italy and Spain. T cells, B-cell-depleted T cells, or PBMCs supplied cDNA or gDNA.

The authors' processing: For nucleated cells, counts were estimated from reference gene primer amplification. Clones were sequenced by immunoSEQ multiplex PCR, and TCRdb holds only the in-frame ones, with some missing. Clone size and the V and J calls come from that table; the DNA yielded D and trimming. The sample contains approximately 85,000 clones, roughly 90% of which appear only once. This CDR3 region has 23 residues. Source material: peripheral blood. This clonotype was sampled from a man aged 50 to 59 with active or convalescent COVID-19. The V and J genes are TRBV12-2 and TRBJ1-2; the DNA was not used to check the table's D call, TRBD1. TRBV12-2 is listed as a pseudogene. CDR3 coding DNA: TGTGCAAGTCGCTTAGCCCCCAAAGGACAGGGACGGATTCGATCGGACGGATTCTATGGCTACACCTTC. Its translation: CASRLAPKGQGRIRSDGFYGYTF.